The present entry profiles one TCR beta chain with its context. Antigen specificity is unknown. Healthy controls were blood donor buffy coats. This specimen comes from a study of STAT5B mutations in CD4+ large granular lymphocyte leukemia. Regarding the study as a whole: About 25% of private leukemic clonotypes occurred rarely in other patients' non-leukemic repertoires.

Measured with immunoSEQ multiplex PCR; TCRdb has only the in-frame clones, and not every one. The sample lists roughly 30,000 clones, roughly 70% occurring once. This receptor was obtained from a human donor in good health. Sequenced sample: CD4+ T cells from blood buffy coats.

The CDR3 protein is CASSGLLGVGTQYF. The CDR3 DNA reads as TGTGCCAGCAGTGGACTACTTGGAGTAGGGACCCAGTACTTC. V is TRBV2 and J is TRBJ2-5; possible D gene TRBD2, 5 bases. Trimming removed 4 bases at V and 7 bases at J, with 16 bases between. This CDR3 region has 14 residues. Per germline, CDR1 SNHLY and CDR2 FYNNEI.